The 32 T cell receptor beta chains reported below all come from one sample, sequenced in a study of cytomegalovirus exposure and HLA in healthy donors. Researchers ran the PCR with 60 Vbeta and 13 Jbeta primers. Some clones are missing from TCRdb's copy, which holds only in-frame ones; the method was immunoSEQ multiplex PCR. The sample lists 150,000 to 200,000 clones; just over 70% were seen once. The source material was PBMCs. The receptors were gathered from a man aged 18 to 30 in good health and CMV-seropositive.

This chain joins TRBV25-1 and TRBJ1-2; perhaps TRBD1 as D (5 bases). CDR3 length: 15 amino acids. Germline CDR1 and CDR2: MGHDK and SYGVNS. Between the trimmed V and J ends, which lost 5 bases and 2 bases, there was a span of 15 bases. In nucleotides, the CDR3 is TGTGCCAGCAGTTTTCAGACAGATGGGAACTATGGCTACACCTTC. Its protein product is CASSFQTDGNYGYTF.

This clone was counted a few times. The chain is built from TRBV13 and TRBJ1-2; D not certain. The V end was cut by 4 bases, the J end by 6 bases, with 9 bases between. Germline V gene sequence: CDR1 PRHDT, CDR2 FYEKMQ (reference sequence). There are 12 residues in the CDR3. This CDR3 reads CASSSGLDGYTF. CDR3 nucleotide sequence: TGTGCCAGCAGCTCAGGACTGGATGGCTACACCTTC.

The J gene is TRBJ2-5, the V gene TRBV7-9; possible D gene TRBD1, 5 bases. V was trimmed by 3 bases and J by 2 bases, leaving 13 bases between them. The CDR3 runs 15 residues. In germline, CDR1 is SEHNR, CDR2 FQNEAQ (reference sequence). CDR3 in amino acids: CASSFFRESQETQYF. CDR3 DNA: TGTGCCAGCAGCTTCTTCAGGGAATCTCAAGAGACCCAGTACTTC.

The gene calls are TRBV5-4 and TRBJ2-1; D is ambiguous. Trimming shortened V by 6 bases and J by 6 bases, and 7 bases separated the two germline ends. Per germline, CDR1 SGHNT and CDR2 YYREEE (reference sequence). The CDR3 sequence is 11 residues long. CDR3 sequence (DNA): TGTGCCAGCATCCTCGGCAATGAGCAGTTCTTC. Translation gives CASILGNEQFF.

The chain joins TRBV5-1 to TRBJ2-1; 9 nucleotides line up with TRBD1. V lost 0 bases and J lost 6; bases outside the gene matches: 4. CDR1 is SGHRS and CDR2 is YFSETQ in the germline V gene. The CDR3 sequence is 15 residues long. This chain's CDR3 is CASSLVQGAVNEQFF. The CDR3 DNA sequence: TGCGCCAGCAGCTTGGTACAGGGGGCTGTCAATGAGCAGTTCTTC.

This clone occurred once. CDR3 DNA sequence: TGTGCCAGCAGCCAAGACAGGACAGCCCTATATGGCTACACCTTC. Encoded protein: CASSQDRTALYGYTF. The chain joins TRBV4-2 to TRBJ1-2; possibly TRBD1 for D (6 bases). Germline CDR1 and CDR2: LGHNA and YNFKEQ. The CDR3 length is 15 residues. V was shortened by 0 bases and J by 5 bases, with 13 bases between the two germline ends.

The rearrangement joins TRBV11-2 to TRBJ1-5; the match to TRBD1 covers 9 bases. CDR1 is SGHAT, CDR2 FQNNGV, per germline. The CDR3 is made up of 15 amino acids. V dropped 4 bases and J dropped 6; count of bases not matched to a gene: 7. CDR3 sequence (DNA): TGTGCCAGCAGCTCTGGGACAGGGCATACTCAGCCCCAGCATTTT. Amino acid sequence: CASSSGTGHTQPQHF.

This chain uses TRBV6-1 with TRBJ2-2, with 8 bases lining up with TRBD1. Trimming removed 4 bases from V and 4 bases from J; junction bases left unmatched: 8. This CDR3 is built from 16 residues. Germline V gene data show CDR1 as MNHNS and CDR2 as SASEGT. CDR3 amino acids: CASSVDRVEITGELFF. Here the CDR3 DNA reads TGTGCCAGCAGTGTGGACAGGGTAGAGATCACCGGGGAGCTGTTTTTT.

The CDR3 sequence is CASSLGGGNQPQHF. The CDR3 DNA is TGCGCCAGCAGCTTGGGGGGAGGCAATCAGCCCCAGCATTTT. This chain connects TRBV5-1 to TRBJ1-5; D unresolved. The V and J ends lost 0 bases and 2 bases respectively, with 6 bases between them. CDR1 is SGHRS, CDR2 YFSETQ, per germline. The CDR3 consists of 14 residues.

This chain links TRBV30 with TRBJ1-1, with D perhaps TRBD1 (5 bases). The CDR3 is 11 residues long. Deletions cut 0 bases from V and 14 bases from J, with 13 bases between. Germline V CDR1 and CDR2: GTSNPN, SVGIG (reference sequence). CDR3 in amino acids: CAWSVGRSGFF. The CDR3 coding sequence is TGTGCCTGGAGTGTGGGGCGGAGTGGCTTCTTT.

V and J are TRBV5-6 and TRBJ2-1, with 10 bases identical to TRBD2. The ends lost 4 bases at V and 4 bases at J; junction bases unmatched: 5. CDR3 length: 15 residues. The germline gives CDR1 SGHDT, CDR2 YYEEEE. The CDR3, as DNA: TGTGCCAGCAGCCCTAGCGGGGGCGCATACAATGAGCAGTTCTTC. This translates into CASSPSGGAYNEQFF.

This clone has only a few counts. The chain uses TRBV28 and TRBJ2-4, with 7 bases that match TRBD2. Germline values: CDR1 MDHEN, CDR2 SYDVKM. CDR3 size: 13 residues. The trim removed 6 bases at V and 7 bases at J, leaving 6 bases unmatched. CDR3 in amino acids: CASSRSGANIQYF. Here the CDR3 DNA reads TGTGCCAGCAGCCGCAGCGGGGCGAACATTCAGTACTTC.

This clone appeared a single time. The rearrangement joins TRBV27 to TRBJ2-2; 10 bases are a match to TRBD1. This CDR3 region has 14 residues. Germline CDR1 MNHEY, CDR2 SMNVEV (reference sequence). V dropped 4 bases and J dropped 6; count of bases not matched to a gene: 2. The CDR3 sequence is CASSWGQGSGELFF. The DNA of the CDR3 is TGTGCCAGCAGTTGGGGACAGGGGTCCGGGGAGCTGTTTTTT.

In this sample, this clone turned up many times. The chain recombines TRBV7-8 with TRBJ1-3; D is undetermined. The germline V gene has CDR1 SGHVS and CDR2 FQNEAQ. CDR3 length equals 14 residues. Trimming shortened V by 5 bases and J by 4 bases, and 12 bases separated the two germline ends. CDR3 sequence reads: CASSPVPGGNTIYF. Written as DNA, the CDR3 is TGTGCCAGCAGCCCAGTACCGGGGGGAAACACCATATATTTT.

This clone was seen more than once but under ten times. The chain links TRBV5-6 to TRBJ1-1, with D hard to call. The CDR3 has 13 amino acids. Germline CDR1 reads SGHDT; CDR2 reads YYEEEE. Trimming removed 2 bases from V and 0 bases from J, with 5 bases in between. The CDR3: CASSLIMNTEAFF. As DNA, the CDR3 is TGTGCCAGCAGCTTAATAATGAACACTGAAGCTTTCTTT.

The rearrangement joins TRBV5-4 to TRBJ1-1, with TRBD1 as a possible D gene (6 bases). V was trimmed by 2 bases and J by 1 base, leaving 9 bases between them. The CDR3 totals 14 residues. Per germline, CDR1 SGHNT and CDR2 YYREEE (reference sequence). CDR3 coding DNA: TGTGCCAGCAGCTTTACAGGGACGAACACTGAAGCTTTCTTT. This sequence encodes CASSFTGTNTEAFF.

V is TRBV11-1 and J is TRBJ1-2, with 8 nucleotides matching TRBD1. V lost 5 bases and J lost 6; bases outside the gene matches: 11. The CDR3 sequence is 15 residues long. Germline lookup yields CDR1 SGHAT and CDR2 FQDESV (reference sequence). The CDR3 sequence is CASSPGTGTGDGYTF. CDR3 bases: TGTGCCAGCAGCCCTGGGACAGGCACAGGAGATGGCTACACCTTC.

The gene calls are TRBV6-6 and TRBJ2-7; D is possibly TRBD1 (5 bases). Trimming took 2 bases from V and 6 from J, leaving 8 bases between them. CDR1 is MNHNY, CDR2 SVGAGI, per germline (reference sequence). This CDR3 is 12 amino acids long. DNA of the CDR3: TGTGCCAGCAGTTACGAGACAGTCGAGCAGTACGTC. Translation: CASSYETVEQYV.

This sequence joins TRBV9 and TRBJ1-1; D not resolved. This CDR3 region has 16 residues. V lost 0 bases, J lost 1 base, and 13 bases lay in between. The germline V gene encodes CDR1 SGDLS and CDR2 YYNGEE. CDR3 sequence: CASSVAIAAGNTEAFF. The CDR3 region has the DNA TGTGCCAGCAGCGTAGCTATAGCGGCAGGGAACACTGAAGCTTTCTTT. The variable domain in full, with the rest retrieved from reference TRBV9 and TRBJ1-1, is DSGVTQTPKHLITATGQRVTLRCSPRSGDLSVYWYQQSLDQGLQFLIQYYNGEERAKGNILERFSAQQFPDLHSELNLSSLELGDSALYFCASSVAIAAGNTEAFFGQGTRLTVV.

This chain connects TRBV5-4 to TRBJ1-6; D unclear. Looked up from germline, CDR1 is SGHNT and CDR2 is YYREEE (reference sequence). CDR3 length: 17 residues. V dropped 3 bases and J dropped 5 bases, with 18 bases sitting between them. The CDR3 spells CASSWRVMGIDNSPLHF. The CDR3 DNA is TGTGCCAGCAGCTGGAGGGTGATGGGGATCGATAATTCACCCCTCCACTTT.

The chain combines TRBV5-8 with TRBJ1-2; 7 nucleotides match TRBD1. Looked up from germline, CDR1 is SGHTS and CDR2 is YDEGEE. The CDR3 runs to 16 residues. Losses at the gene ends were 0 bases for V and 5 bases for J; bases not matched to a gene: 10. The CDR3 reads CASSLALGGWLYGYTF. Written as DNA, the CDR3 is TGTGCCAGCAGCTTGGCTCTAGGGGGCTGGTTGTATGGCTACACCTTC.

Details on this clone: Other DNA sequences within the sample encode an identical CDR3. V usage is TRBV6-1 and J usage is TRBJ1-1, with 7 nucleotides matching TRBD1. CDR1 and CDR2 (germline): MNHNS, SASEGT. The CDR3 is made up of 14 amino acids. After removal of 1 base from V and 2 bases from J, the junction contained 1 base not matched to a gene. CDR3 nucleotide sequence: TGTGCCAGCAGTGAAGACAGGGGAAACACTGAAGCTTTCTTT. Translated, it gives CASSEDRGNTEAFF.

The J gene is TRBJ1-6, the V gene TRBV5-6; D is uncertain. Germline-derived CDR1 and CDR2 are SGHDT and YYEEEE. The CDR3 is 15 residues long. Trimming took off 4 bases at V and 10 bases at J, with 18 bases between the two ends. CDR3 nucleotides: TGTGCCAGCAGCCTTCTTCCGGGAGGCTCGTCACCCCTCCACTTT. This translates into CASSLLPGGSSPLHF.

This clone was seen just once. The CDR3 region has the DNA TGCGCCAGCAGCTTGGTCTGGCCAGGGGTTAACTATGGCTACACCTTC. Translation: CASSLVWPGVNYGYTF. The chain has TRBV5-1 and TRBJ1-2; possible D gene TRBD1, 6 bases. Trimming cost V 0 bases and J 1 base, with 13 bases left between them. This CDR3 spans 16 amino acids. Germline loops: CDR1 SGHRS, CDR2 YFSETQ. The full variable domain, in which reference TRBV5-1 and TRBJ1-2 provide the parts outside the CDR3, is KAGVTQTPRYLIKTRGQQVTLSCSPISGHRSVSWYQQTPGQGLQFLFEYFSETQRNKGNFPGRFSGRQFSNSRSEMNVSTLELGDSALYLCASSLVWPGVNYGYTFGSGTRLTVV.

The chain is built from TRBV6-1 and TRBJ2-7, with a tentative D call TRBD2 (6 bases). Germline lookup yields CDR1 MNHNS and CDR2 SASEGT. The CDR3 has 15 residues. V lost 6 bases and J 3 bases, leaving 18 bases between the germline ends. CDR3 DNA: TGTGCCAGCAGCCCCGGGACTTCAACTAACTACGAGCAGTACGTC. Its translation is CASSPGTSTNYEQYV.

The chain combines TRBV5-6 with TRBJ1-4; D is uncertain. Trimming shortened V by 5 bases and J by 7 bases, and 15 bases separated the two germline ends. The CDR3 runs to 14 residues. The germline CDR1 and CDR2 sequences are SGHDT and YYEEEE. Here the CDR3 reads CASSLGARGEKLFF. Written as DNA, the CDR3 is TGTGCCAGCAGTTTAGGTGCAAGAGGTGAAAAACTGTTTTTT.

This clone was detected a few times. The rearrangement uses TRBV5-4 and TRBJ1-2; no firm D call. The V end lost 0 bases, the J end lost 2 bases, and 5 bases lay between the germline ends. CDR3 length equals 13 residues. Germline assignment: CDR1 SGHNT and CDR2 YYREEE (reference sequence). For the CDR3, the DNA is TGTGCCAGCAGCTTGGCGGTGAACTATGGCTACACCTTC. Translated: CASSLAVNYGYTF.

This chain joins TRBV19 and TRBJ1-4; D ambiguous. This CDR3 is built from 13 residues. Trimming cost V 3 bases and J 2 bases, with 4 bases left between them. The germline V gene encodes CDR1 LNHDA and CDR2 SQIVND (reference sequence). Here the CDR3 DNA reads TGTGCCAGTAGTATTCGTACTAATGAAAAACTGTTTTTT. Its translation: CASSIRTNEKLFF.

This clone appeared a few times. The chain couples TRBV25-1 to TRBJ1-1, with 10 bases that match TRBD1. Trimming cost V 4 bases and J 4 bases; bases outside gene matches: 6. This CDR3 contains 15 residues. CDR1 is MGHDK and CDR2 is SYGVNS in the germline V gene. CDR3 residues: CASSAPGQGTTEAFF. The CDR3 region has the DNA TGTGCCAGCAGTGCGCCGGGACAGGGGACCACTGAAGCTTTCTTT.

J is TRBJ2-3 and V is TRBV29-1; 7 bases are a match to TRBD1. Germline assignment: CDR1 SQVTM and CDR2 ANQGSEA. V lost 6 bases, J lost 1 base, and 7 bases stayed unmatched. The CDR3 contains 14 residues. The chain's CDR3 is CSVTGELGTDTQYF. Here the CDR3 DNA reads TGCAGCGTAACAGGGGAGTTGGGCACAGATACGCAGTATTTT.

This chain uses TRBV7-2 with TRBJ2-6; perhaps TRBD1 as D (6 bases). V gave up 7 bases and J gave up 0 bases, with 19 bases separating them. CDR3 length: 18 amino acids. Germline V gene data show CDR1 as SGHTA and CDR2 as FQGNSA. CDR3 sequence (DNA): TGTGCCAGCACCCATTCTGGGGGCTCAAGCTCTGGGGCCAACGTCCTGACTTTC. Translated, it gives CASTHSGGSSSGANVLTF.

The V call is TRBV28, the J call TRBJ1-6; no reliable D call. Germline assignment: CDR1 MDHEN and CDR2 SYDVKM. This CDR3 is 15 amino acids long. The germline V and J ends were trimmed by 5 bases and 4 bases, with 12 bases remaining between them. CDR3 nucleotides: TGTGCCAGCAGTGGTGGGGAGTTGTATAATTCACCCCTCCACTTT. It yields the protein CASSGGELYNSPLHF.